The 19 T cell receptor beta chains presented below share a single source sample, sequenced in a study of blood T cell repertoires in COVID-19. The data were produced by immunoSEQ multiplex PCR, yet TCRdb's version contains in-frame clones alone and is incomplete. The sample shows 130,000 to 150,000 clones, 70% to 90% of them seen only once. Sequencing was performed on peripheral blood. Receptor source: a human donor with acute or convalescent COVID-19. The donor label of this sample is uncertain.

The chain has TRBV5-8 and TRBJ2-7; D perhaps matches TRBD2 (5 bases). The CDR3 runs to 14 residues. The V gene lost 4 bases and the J gene lost 6 bases, with 17 bases spanning the gap. CDR1 and CDR2 from the germline V gene are SGHTS and YDEGEE. The CDR3 bases are TGTGCCAGCAGCAGGTTACTAGGGCCGAGCGAGCAGTACGTC. Its translation is CASSRLLGPSEQYV.

This clone appeared a few times. The CDR3 sequence: CASHSMGAETQYF. CDR3 in DNA: TGTGCCAGCCACTCCATGGGGGCAGAGACCCAGTACTTC. The chain carries TRBV6-5 and TRBJ2-5; tentative D call: TRBD1 (6 bases). Germline lookup yields CDR1 MNHEY and CDR2 SVGAGI. The CDR3 consists of 13 residues. Between the trimmed V and J ends, which lost 8 bases and 4 bases, there was a span of 14 bases.

The chain employs TRBV2 and TRBJ2-7; D not resolved. Trimming left V 3 bases short and J 6 bases short, with 12 bases between. This CDR3 has 13 residues. The germline gives CDR1 SNHLY, CDR2 FYNNEI. CDR3 in DNA: TGTGCCAGCAGTGATTCCCAAGTCGGCGAGCAGTACTTC. Translating it yields CASSDSQVGEQYF. The complete variable domain, with remaining parts taken from reference TRBV2 and TRBJ2-7, reads EPEVTQTPSHQVTQMGQEVILRCVPISNHLYFYWYRQILGQKVEFLVSFYNNEISEKSEIFDDQFSVERPDGSNFTLKIRSTKLEDSAMYFCASSDSQVGEQYFGPGTRLTVT.

This rearrangement joins TRBV5-4 to TRBJ1-6, with D possibly matching TRBD1 (5 bases). V lost 0 bases and J 10 bases, leaving 14 bases between the germline ends. The germline V gene encodes CDR1 SGHNT and CDR2 YYREEE (reference sequence). This CDR3 spans 15 amino acids. This chain's CDR3 is CASSLAARVGSPLHF. CDR3 sequence (DNA): TGTGCCAGCAGCTTGGCGGCCAGGGTAGGCTCACCCCTCCACTTT. Combining the CDR3 with reference TRBV5-4 and TRBJ1-6 gives the whole variable domain ETGVTQSPTHLIKTRGQQVTLRCSSQSGHNTVSWYQQALGQGPQFIFQYYREEENGRGNFPPRFSGLQFPNYSSELNVNALELDDSALYLCASSLAARVGSPLHFGNGTRLTVT.

The chain couples TRBV2 to TRBJ1-5, with D unresolved. The V and J ends lost 0 bases and 9 bases respectively, with 12 bases between them. This CDR3 is built from 14 residues. Germline V gene lookup returns CDR1 SNHLY and CDR2 FYNNEI. CDR3 amino acids: CASSEADTGGPQHF. CDR3 sequence (DNA): TGTGCCAGCAGTGAAGCAGACACGGGAGGGCCCCAGCATTTT.

The CDR3 sequence is CASSNRGREKLFF. Here the CDR3 DNA reads TGTGCCAGCAGTAACAGGGGTCGTGAAAAACTGTTTTTT. V and J are TRBV6-5 and TRBJ1-4; TRBD1 agrees at 7 bases. This CDR3 contains 13 residues. Germline trimming cut 5 bases from V and 7 bases from J; bases unmatched to any gene: 4. Germline V CDR1 and CDR2: MNHEY, SVGAGI.

As DNA, the CDR3 is TGTGCCAGCAGCTTAGGGCCGGGGTTCAGCACAGATACGCAGTATTTT. It translates to CASSLGPGFSTDTQYF. The rearrangement links TRBV11-3 to TRBJ2-3; D might be TRBD2 (5 bases). Germline CDR1 is SGHNT and CDR2 is YENEEA. Between the trimmed V and J ends, which lost 1 base and 0 bases, there was a span of 11 bases. This CDR3 spans 16 amino acids.

J is TRBJ1-2 and V is TRBV25-1; TRBD1 agrees at 7 bases. Trimming at V came to 0 bases and at J to 5 bases, leaving 9 bases not matched to a gene. The CDR3 has 16 amino acids. The V gene's germline CDR1 is MGHDK and CDR2 SYGVNS. CDR3 DNA sequence: TGTGCCAGCAGTGAATATATCCAGGGGGGTCGGTATGGCTACACCTTC. Protein sequence: CASSEYIQGGRYGYTF.

The rearrangement joins TRBV19 to TRBJ1-3, with D possibly being TRBD1 (6 bases). From germline, CDR1 is LNHDA and CDR2 SQIVND (reference sequence). The CDR3 runs 14 residues. V was shortened by 9 bases and J by 1 base, with 13 bases between the two germline ends. CDR3 DNA: TGTGCCAGCAGGGGACGGATTTCTGGAAACACCATATATTTT. Translation gives CASRGRISGNTIYF.

Concerning this clone: The sample has other DNA sequences that encode this CDR3 too. The chain couples TRBV7-2 to TRBJ2-1, with 16 bases that match TRBD2. The germline CDR1 and CDR2 sequences are SGHTA and FQGNSA. The CDR3 sequence is 16 residues long. Unmatched junction bases numbered 3, after V lost 3 bases and J lost 7 bases. Here the CDR3 reads CASSLGLAGGHNEQFF. The CDR3 nucleotides read TGTGCCAGCAGCTTGGGACTAGCGGGGGGGCATAATGAGCAGTTCTTC.

The V and J genes are TRBV7-9 and TRBJ2-7; D gene ambiguous. The germline V gene has CDR1 SEHNR and CDR2 FQNEAQ (reference sequence). The V and J ends lost 4 bases and 3 bases respectively, with 19 bases between them. The CDR3 is 16 residues long. The CDR3 spells CASSSTRGGLYYEQYV. The CDR3, as DNA: TGTGCCAGCAGCTCCACCCGAGGCGGTCTATACTACGAGCAGTACGTC.

CDR3 coding DNA: TGTGCCAGCAGTAGACTAGCGGGGGGGGCCATGGATACGCAGTATTTT. This encodes CASSRLAGGAMDTQYF. The genes are TRBV7-6 and TRBJ2-3; 14 nucleotides line up with TRBD2. V lost 6 bases, J lost 6 bases, and 8 bases stayed unmatched. Germline CDR1 is SGHVS and CDR2 is FNYEAQ. The CDR3 totals 16 residues. Full variable domain (rest looked up from reference TRBV7-6 and TRBJ2-3): GAGVSQSPRYKVTKRGQDVALRCDPISGHVSLYWYRQALGQGPEFLTYFNYEAQQDKSGLPNDRFSAERPEGSISTLTIQRTEQRDSAMYRCASSRLAGGAMDTQYFGPGTRLTVL.

Comments on this clone: Other DNA sequences in the sample encode the same CDR3. This chain joins TRBV18 and TRBJ2-7; 7 bases agree with TRBD1. CDR3 length: 14 amino acids. The J segment lost 2 bases and the V segment lost 5 bases, leaving 6 bases of the junction unmatched. The germline V gene has CDR1 KGHSH and CDR2 LQKENI. The CDR3 DNA reads TGTGCCAGCTCATCTAGACAGGGAACCTACGAGCAGTACGTC. This sequence encodes CASSSRQGTYEQYV.

The chain joins TRBV19 to TRBJ2-7, with D possibly being TRBD1 (6 bases). Per the germline V gene, CDR1 is LNHDA and CDR2 is SQIVND (reference sequence). This CDR3 contains 13 residues. With 3 bases removed from V and 6 bases from J, the gap between germline ends came to 12 bases. CDR3 loop: CASSITGTSEQYV. Written as DNA, the CDR3 is TGTGCCAGTAGTATTACAGGGACCTCCGAGCAGTACGTC.

The chain employs TRBV30 and TRBJ1-5, with D possibly matching TRBD1 (6 bases). This CDR3 comprises 15 residues. Per the germline V gene, CDR1 is GTSNPN and CDR2 is SVGIG (reference sequence). The V end lost 2 bases, the J end lost 0 bases, and 11 bases lay between the germline ends. CDR3: CAWSPQGYSNQPQHF. CDR3 bases: TGTGCCTGGAGTCCACAGGGATATAGCAATCAGCCCCAGCATTTT. The whole variable domain, remainder taken from reference TRBV30 and TRBJ1-5, is SQTIHQWPATLVQPVGSPLSLECTVEGTSNPNLYWYRQAAGRGLQLLFYSVGIGQISSEVPQNLSASRPQDRQFILSSKKLLLSDSGFYLCAWSPQGYSNQPQHFGDGTRLSIL.

This chain connects TRBV6-1 to TRBJ2-3; no clear D gene. The V and J ends lost 4 bases and 0 bases respectively, with 14 bases between them. Germline V CDR1 and CDR2: MNHNS, SASEGT. The CDR3 covers 16 residues. This chain's CDR3 is CASSVVLPPSTDTQYF. CDR3 sequence (DNA): TGTGCCAGCAGTGTAGTTCTTCCTCCTAGCACAGATACGCAGTATTTT.

In this sample, this clone turned up a few times. J is TRBJ1-5 and V is TRBV6-5; TRBD1 might be the D (6 bases). The CDR3 is 15 amino acids. Between the trimmed V and J ends, which lost 7 bases and 2 bases, there was a span of 15 bases. Germline V CDR1 and CDR2: MNHEY, SVGAGI. CDR3 in amino acids: CASTGGPAGNQPQHF. The DNA for the CDR3 is TGTGCCAGCACGGGGGGGCCGGCGGGCAATCAGCCCCAGCATTTT.

V usage is TRBV4-3 and J usage is TRBJ1-1, with 8 bases that match TRBD1. Germline CDR1 reads LGHNA; CDR2 reads YSLEER. V lost 6 bases, J lost 4 bases, and 7 bases stayed unmatched. The CDR3 contains 14 residues. CDR3 bases: TGCGCCAGCAGATGGGCAGGGGGCATCACTGAAGCTTTCTTT. The encoded protein is CASRWAGGITEAFF.

In this sample, this clone turned up a few times. CDR3 coding DNA: TGTGCCAGCAGCGTGGACAGGAACTCTGGAAACACCATATATTTT. Translating it yields CASSVDRNSGNTIYF. The genes are TRBV5-8 and TRBJ1-3; 7 bases are a match to TRBD1. V was pared by 4 bases and J by 0 bases, with 4 bases of the junction left unmatched. Germline assignment: CDR1 SGHTS and CDR2 YDEGEE. This CDR3 is 15 amino acids long.